One and the same sample provided the 15 T cell receptor beta chains below, sequenced in a study of beta chain features in type 1 diabetes. The study's findings and limits: Type 1 diabetes patients showed a moderate but significant shortening of TCRB CDR3s in all four CD4+ subsets.

Their target antigens are unknown. Sequenced material consisted of expressed TCRB transcripts (all of the isolated RNA was reverse transcribed). Clones were read by immunoSEQ multiplex PCR, and TCRdb kept only the in-frame ones, dropping some. The repertoire holds 200,000 to 250,000 clones, with about 14% as singletons. The sample consisted of naive CD4+ T cells from blood. Receptor source: a man aged 25-45 years with type 1 diabetes.

The chain links TRBV19 to TRBJ1-1, with D hard to call. This CDR3 spans 11 amino acids. V lost 3 bases and J lost 12, with 11 bases in between. In germline, CDR1 is LNHDA, CDR2 SQIVND (reference sequence). The CDR3: CASSMAAGTFF. The CDR3 coding sequence is TGTGCCAGTAGTATGGCAGCGGGAACTTTCTTT.

This clone showed up just a few times. The chain employs TRBV28 and TRBJ2-7; 11 nucleotides line up with TRBD2. V was clipped by 7 bases and J by 4 bases; unmatched bases: 9. Per germline, CDR1 MDHEN and CDR2 SYDVKM. The CDR3 is 15 amino acids. CDR3 protein: CASTLGLAGGYEQYF. In DNA form, the CDR3 reads TGTGCCAGCACCCTGGGGCTAGCGGGAGGATACGAGCAGTACTTC. Full variable domain (remainder filled in from reference TRBV28 and TRBJ2-7): DVKVTQSSRYLVKRTGEKVFLECVQDMDHENMFWYRQDPGLGLRLIYFSYDVKMKEKGDIPEGYSVSREKKERFSLILESASTNQTSMYLCASTLGLAGGYEQYFGPGTRLTVT.

The chain combines TRBV28 with TRBJ1-5; possibly TRBD1 for D (5 bases). Germline values: CDR1 MDHEN, CDR2 SYDVKM. V was pared by 3 bases and J by 7 bases, with 16 bases between. CDR3 length: 15 residues. The CDR3: CASSLSIREGQPQHF. The CDR3 DNA sequence: TGTGCCAGCAGTTTGTCTATCAGGGAAGGCCAGCCCCAGCATTTT.

To note about this clone: Other nucleotide sequences in the sample specify the same CDR3. The chain couples TRBV30 to TRBJ1-5, with D unclear. Germline values: CDR1 GTSNPN, CDR2 SVGIG (reference sequence). Trimming removed 0 bases at V and 7 bases at J, with 7 bases between. CDR3 length: 12 amino acids. CDR3 region: CAWSVPGQPQHF. As DNA, the CDR3 is TGTGCCTGGAGTGTACCAGGCCAGCCCCAGCATTTT.

This clone was seen more than once but under ten times. The CDR3 spells CASSDQGGSNQPQHF. In DNA, the CDR3 is TGTGCCAGCAGTGACCAGGGCGGTAGCAATCAGCCCCAGCATTTT. The J gene is TRBJ1-5, the V gene TRBV6-1; D is perhaps TRBD1 (5 bases). Trimming left V 3 bases short and J 0 bases short, with 9 bases between. This CDR3 comprises 15 residues. Looked up from germline, CDR1 is MNHNS and CDR2 is SASEGT.

This clone has a handful of counts. V is TRBV20-1 and J is TRBJ1-2, with D unclear. The germline V gene encodes CDR1 DFQATT and CDR2 SNEGSKA (reference sequence). The V end was cut by 1 base, the J end by 6 bases, with 3 bases between. The CDR3 consists of 10 residues. The DNA of the CDR3 is TGCAGTGCTAGAGCTCATGGCTACACCTTC. It encodes CSARAHGYTF.

This clone occurred a few times. The chain couples TRBV14 to TRBJ1-1; weak D call: TRBD1 (5 bases). The CDR3 covers 15 residues. V gave up 4 bases and J gave up 6 bases, with 18 bases separating them. The germline CDR1 and CDR2 sequences are SGHDN and FVKESK. The CDR3 DNA follows: TGTGCCAGCAGCCCTAGGGGAACGAGATGGGCTGAAGCTTTCTTT. It is translated as CASSPRGTRWAEAFF. Combining the CDR3 with reference TRBV14 and TRBJ1-1 gives the whole variable domain EAGVTQFPSHSVIEKGQTVTLRCDPISGHDNLYWYRRVMGKEIKFLLHFVKESKQDESGMPNNRFLAERTGGTYSTLKVQPAELEDSGVYFCASSPRGTRWAEAFFGQGTRLTVV.

This clone was seen only a few times. The chain couples TRBV7-2 to TRBJ2-1, with 9 nucleotides matching TRBD2. CDR3 length: 14 residues. The V and J ends lost 3 bases and 8 bases, in that order; junction bases with no gene match: 5. The germline V gene has CDR1 SGHTA and CDR2 FQGNSA. The CDR3 is CASSLGGGAYEQFF. Written as DNA, the CDR3 is TGTGCCAGCAGCTTGGGCGGGGGGGCCTATGAGCAGTTCTTC.

This clone was counted between two and nine times. The J gene is TRBJ2-7, the V gene TRBV30; 7 nucleotides align to TRBD1. V was pared by 5 bases and J by 0 bases, with 7 bases of the junction left unmatched. The CDR3 has 14 residues. Looked up from germline, CDR1 is GTSNPN and CDR2 is SVGIG (reference sequence). The CDR3 sequence is CAWELGQASYEQYF. The CDR3 DNA follows: TGTGCCTGGGAGCTTGGACAGGCCTCCTACGAGCAGTACTTC.

The rearrangement joins TRBV4-2 to TRBJ2-1; 9 positions match TRBD2. The CDR3 covers 18 residues. J lost 5 bases, V lost 3 bases, and 14 bases had no gene match. Germline V lookup: CDR1 LGHNA, CDR2 YNFKEQ. Here the CDR3 DNA reads TGTGCCAGCAGCCACCCTTCAGGGGCGGGGGGGCTGAACAATGAGCAGTTCTTC. Protein: CASSHPSGAGGLNNEQFF.

Only a few counts were recorded for this clone. The chain couples TRBV15 to TRBJ2-5, with D possibly being TRBD2 (6 bases). Deletions cut 1 base from V and 5 bases from J, with 8 bases between. Germline V gives CDR1 LNHNV, CDR2 YYDKDF (reference sequence). The CDR3 spans 13 residues. The CDR3 is CATSRAGEETQYF. The CDR3, as DNA: TGTGCCACCAGCAGAGCGGGAGAGGAGACCCAGTACTTC. Based on the CDR3 plus reference TRBV15 and TRBJ2-5, the full variable domain is DAMVIQNPRYQVTQFGKPVTLSCSQTLNHNVMYWYQQKSSQAPKLLFHYYDKDFNNEADTPDNFQSRRPNTSFCFLDIRSPGLGDTAMYLCATSRAGEETQYFGPGTRLLVL.

Only a few counts were recorded for this clone. The chain recombines TRBV4-2 with TRBJ2-2; D possibly corresponds to TRBD1 (6 bases). CDR3 size: 17 residues. Trimming shortened V by 1 base and J by 7 bases, and 19 bases separated the two germline ends. Germline CDR1 is LGHNA and CDR2 is YNFKEQ. This CDR3 is CASSQAPFRGSSGELFF. CDR3 bases: TGTGCCAGCAGCCAAGCCCCATTCAGGGGTTCAAGCGGGGAGCTGTTTTTT.

This clone was detected only a few times. The J gene is TRBJ1-1, the V gene TRBV29-1; D is possibly TRBD1 (5 bases). CDR1 SQVTM and CDR2 ANQGSEA come from the germline V gene. The CDR3 runs 13 residues. Trimming cost V 4 bases and J 6 bases, with 15 bases left between them. CDR3 coding DNA: TGCAGCGTTGGGTCAGGGAACGTCGCTGAAGCTTTCTTT. Protein sequence: CSVGSGNVAEAFF.

This clone has more than one count but fewer than ten. This sample also contains other DNA sequences that code for the same CDR3. The chain uses TRBV5-1 and TRBJ2-3; 9 bases match TRBD2. Germline values: CDR1 SGHRS, CDR2 YFSETQ. The CDR3 extends over 15 amino acids. J was trimmed by 1 base and V by 0 bases; bases with no gene match: 0. CDR3 amino acids: CASSLVAGGTDTQYF. The CDR3 coding sequence is TGCGCCAGCAGCTTGGTAGCGGGAGGCACAGATACGCAGTATTTT.

The chain carries TRBV28 and TRBJ2-2; D call uncertain. Germline V gene sequence: CDR1 MDHEN, CDR2 SYDVKM. The V gene lost 7 bases and the J gene lost 2 bases, with 8 bases spanning the gap. The CDR3 extends over 13 amino acids. Here the CDR3 reads CASKKANTGELFF. The CDR3 bases are TGTGCCAGCAAGAAAGCTAACACCGGGGAGCTGTTTTTT.